A single sample gave rise to the 23 T cell receptor beta chains below, sequenced in a study of control samples from healthy donors and cancer patients. Generated by immunoSEQ multiplex PCR, the TCRdb table keeps only in-frame clones and is missing some. Found here are roughly 55,000 clones, about 92% of them singletons; the top ten hold approximately 1.5%. Sequenced: PBMCs. Receptors originate from a man aged 35 to 55 with colorectal cancer.

V usage is TRBV3-1 (or the pseudogene TRBV3-2) and J usage is TRBJ1-6; 10 positions agree with TRBD1. With V trimmed by 4 bases and J by 0 bases, 15 bases remained unmatched. There are 21 residues in the CDR3. The germline V gene has CDR1 LGHDT and CDR2 YNNKEL (reference sequence). The CDR3 DNA reads TGTGCCAGCAGCCCCTTCCGGCGGGACAGGGGACTTAGCTCCTATAATTCACCCCTCCACTTT. It is translated as CASSPFRRDRGLSSYNSPLHF.

This chain joins TRBV29-1 and TRBJ1-2; tentatively, D is TRBD1 (6 bases). The V gene lost 6 bases and the J gene lost 8 bases, with 19 bases spanning the gap. Germline V CDR1 and CDR2: SQVTM, ANQGSEA. The CDR3 is made up of 13 amino acids. CDR3 sequence (DNA): TGCAGCGTCGAAACAGGGCATCGGGAAGGCTACACCTTC. It yields the protein CSVETGHREGYTF.

This chain joins TRBV29-1 and TRBJ1-2; maybe TRBD1 (6 bases). CDR3 size: 13 residues. Germline lookup yields CDR1 SQVTM and CDR2 ANQGSEA. V was shortened by 6 bases and J by 3 bases, with 14 bases between the two germline ends. Written as DNA, the CDR3 is TGCAGCGTGGAACGTCAGGGGTACTATGGCTACACCTTC. It specifies CSVERQGYYGYTF.

The CDR3 bases are TGTGCCAGCAGCCCGAGGGGGACAGGGGGCGAAAAACTGTTTTTT. This sequence encodes CASSPRGTGGEKLFF. The chain is built from TRBV13 and TRBJ1-4; TRBD1 matches 12 bases. V was pared by 5 bases and J by 8 bases, with 6 bases of the junction left unmatched. Germline V gene data show CDR1 as PRHDT and CDR2 as FYEKMQ (reference sequence). CDR3 size: 15 residues.

Notes on this clone: In the same sample, other DNA sequences code for this CDR3. The DNA of the CDR3 is TGCGCCAGCAGCCCGTTGATCGGGACAGGGTATTCGTACGAGCAGTACTTC. Protein sequence: CASSPLIGTGYSYEQYF. This chain uses TRBV5-1 with TRBJ2-7; 9 bases align to TRBD1. V dropped 4 bases and J dropped 4; count of bases not matched to a gene: 15. CDR1 and CDR2 (germline): SGHRS, YFSETQ. The CDR3 consists of 17 residues.

In its sample, this clone was seen once. The chain is built from TRBV3-1 (or the pseudogene TRBV3-2) and TRBJ1-2; TRBD1 is a possible D gene (6 bases). V lost 1 base and J lost 8, with 14 bases in between. From germline, CDR1 is LGHDT and CDR2 YNNKEL (reference sequence). There are 14 residues in the CDR3. CDR3: CASSQGQAAGGYTF. The CDR3 DNA reads TGTGCCAGCAGCCAAGGACAGGCTGCGGGCGGCTACACCTTC.

The V gene is TRBV5-4, the J gene TRBJ2-7, with D unresolved. This CDR3 has 13 residues. Germline CDR1 and CDR2: SGHNT and YYREEE (reference sequence). The V end was cut by 4 bases, the J end by 1 base, with 9 bases between. CDR3 amino acids: CASSPQVSYEQYF. The CDR3 region has the DNA TGTGCCAGCAGCCCCCAGGTATCCTACGAGCAGTACTTC.

This sequence joins TRBV12-5 and TRBJ1-5; tentatively, D is TRBD1 (6 bases). Germline CDR1 is LGHNT and CDR2 is FRNRAP. The length of the CDR3 is 16 residues. Trimming removed 0 bases from V and 2 bases from J, with 11 bases in between. CDR3: CASGLVQGVGNQPQHF. In DNA, the CDR3 is TGTGCTAGTGGTTTGGTACAGGGCGTCGGCAATCAGCCCCAGCATTTT.

The chain links TRBV5-6 to TRBJ2-7, with D maybe TRBD2 (7 bases). Trimming removed 3 bases at V and 5 bases at J, with 21 bases between. The CDR3 covers 16 residues. CDR1 and CDR2 from the germline V gene are SGHDT and YYEEEE. CDR3 DNA: TGTGCCAGCAGCTCAACGGGGGGCTGGGGGCCCCACGAGCAGTACTTC. Translated: CASSSTGGWGPHEQYF.

CDR3: CASSEALSWGNQPQHF. CDR3 DNA: TGTGCCAGCAGCGAAGCTCTTAGTTGGGGCAATCAGCCCCAGCATTTT. The chain is built from TRBV4-2 and TRBJ1-5; D gene ambiguous. V lost 5 bases to trimming and J lost 2 bases, with 16 bases between them. Germline CDR1 reads LGHNA; CDR2 reads YNFKEQ. This CDR3 is 16 amino acids long.

The gene calls are TRBV27 and TRBJ2-1, with unresolved D. Between the trimmed V and J ends, which lost 4 bases and 3 bases, there was a span of 10 bases. Germline lookup yields CDR1 MNHEY and CDR2 SMNVEV (reference sequence). The CDR3 sequence is 14 residues long. CDR3 protein: CASSWSDHYNEQFF. In nucleotides, the CDR3 is TGTGCCAGCAGTTGGAGCGACCACTACAATGAGCAGTTCTTC.

The V call is TRBV13, the J call TRBJ1-3; D gene ambiguous. The germline gives CDR1 PRHDT, CDR2 FYEKMQ (reference sequence). The length of the CDR3 is 13 residues. V was cut by 4 bases and J by 4 bases, with 8 bases left in between. The CDR3 region is CASSSPRGNTIYF. Written as DNA, the CDR3 is TGTGCCAGCAGCTCCCCTCGGGGAAACACCATATATTTT.

The table lists this clone with a few counts. This chain connects TRBV10-1 to TRBJ1-5; D uncertain. Trimming left V 0 bases short and J 7 bases short, with 7 bases between. CDR3 length equals 13 residues. CDR1 is WNHNN and CDR2 is SYGVQD in the germline V gene (reference sequence). CDR3 residues: CASSESESQPQHF. The CDR3 DNA sequence: TGCGCCAGCAGTGAGTCCGAGTCCCAGCCCCAGCATTTT.

V is TRBV25-1 and J is TRBJ1-6; TRBD1 matches at 11 bases. Germline values: CDR1 MGHDK, CDR2 SYGVNS. The CDR3 loop spans 13 amino acids. V shed 8 bases, J shed 10 bases, and the junction held 4 bases outside the gene matches. The CDR3 nucleotides read TGTGCCAGCGGGGGACAGGGGGTCTCACCCCTCCACTTT. It is translated as CASGGQGVSPLHF. The full variable domain, rest sourced from reference TRBV25-1 and TRBJ1-6, is EADIYQTPRYLVIGTGKKITLECSQTMGHDKMYWYQQDPGMELHLIHYSYGVNSTEKGDLSSESTVSRIRTEHFPLTLESARPSHTSQYLCASGGQGVSPLHFGNGTRLTVT.

The CDR3 protein is CASSDSEANGQPQETQYF. The CDR3 coding sequence is TGCGCCAGCAGTGATTCAGAGGCGAATGGACAGCCCCAAGAGACCCAGTACTTC. The chain links TRBV10-1 to TRBJ2-5; TRBD1 is a possible D gene (6 bases). Germline lookup yields CDR1 WNHNN and CDR2 SYGVQD (reference sequence). CDR3 size: 18 residues. Between the trimmed V and J ends, which lost 3 bases and 1 base, there was a span of 21 bases.

This clone was detected a few times. The V gene is TRBV2, the J gene TRBJ1-2, with D possibly being TRBD1 (6 bases). Germline values: CDR1 SNHLY, CDR2 FYNNEI. This CDR3 comprises 13 residues. Trimming removed 8 bases at V and 2 bases at J, with 12 bases between. CDR3 DNA sequence: TGTGCCAGCGCGCGACAGGACAACTATGGCTACACCTTC. Its protein product is CASARQDNYGYTF.

This clone was seen only a few times. J is TRBJ1-2 and V is TRBV7-9, with no clear D. Germline assignment: CDR1 SEHNR and CDR2 FQNEAQ (reference sequence). This CDR3 region has 13 residues. V lost 3 bases and J lost 6, with 11 bases in between. CDR3 in amino acids: CASSFGLLDGYTF. Written as DNA, the CDR3 is TGTGCCAGCAGCTTCGGCCTCCTGGATGGCTACACCTTC.

Only a few counts were recorded for this clone. This chain uses TRBV7-3 with TRBJ2-1, with TRBD2 matching 12 bases. The CDR3 length is 16 residues. V lost 4 bases to trimming and J lost 2 bases; unmatched junction nucleotides: 3. From germline, CDR1 is SGHTA and CDR2 FQGTGA. The CDR3 region has the DNA TGTGCCAGCAGCTCTAGCGGGGGGGCCCCCTACAATGAGCAGTTCTTC. This codes for CASSSSGGAPYNEQFF.

The V and J genes are TRBV29-1 and TRBJ1-4, with D unclear. From germline, CDR1 is SQVTM and CDR2 ANQGSEA. The CDR3 contains 13 residues. V was trimmed by 6 bases and J by 0 bases, leaving 8 bases between them. CDR3 sequence (DNA): TGCAGCGTCTCAGCTCCAACTAATGAAAAACTGTTTTTT. The encoded protein is CSVSAPTNEKLFF.

The chain has TRBV27 and TRBJ1-1; TRBD1 might be the D (6 bases). Trimming removed 6 bases at V and 6 bases at J, with 14 bases between. Germline assignment: CDR1 MNHEY and CDR2 SMNVEV (reference sequence). The CDR3 is 13 amino acids. CDR3 region: CASREGGRAEAFF. For the CDR3, the DNA is TGTGCCAGCAGGGAGGGGGGTAGGGCTGAAGCTTTCTTT.

The CDR3 DNA reads as TGTGCCACCAGCAGACCGTCCGCCGGGCTAACCTACAATGAGCAGTTCTTC. Protein sequence: CATSRPSAGLTYNEQFF. The chain uses TRBV15 and TRBJ2-1; D unresolved. CDR1 LNHNV and CDR2 YYDKDF come from the germline V gene (reference sequence). The CDR3 sequence is 17 residues long. With 2 bases removed from V and 2 bases from J, the gap between germline ends came to 16 bases.

V is TRBV7-3 and J is TRBJ2-3, with TRBD2 matching over 9 bases. The V gene's germline CDR1 is SGHTA and CDR2 FQGTGA. V gave up 5 bases and J gave up 6 bases; unmatched junction bases: 12. This CDR3 comprises 16 residues. CDR3 sequence: CASSLSGGGAFDTQYF. In nucleotides, the CDR3 is TGTGCCAGCAGCCTTAGTGGCGGGGGGGCCTTTGATACGCAGTATTTT.

The chain joins TRBV27 to TRBJ2-2; no clear D gene. V dropped 5 bases and J dropped 1 base, with 8 bases sitting between them. In germline, CDR1 is MNHEY, CDR2 SMNVEV (reference sequence). The CDR3 covers 14 residues. The CDR3 reads CASSQTRNTGELFF. The DNA of the CDR3 is TGTGCCAGCAGTCAGACACGGAACACCGGGGAGCTGTTTTTT.